Listed here is a single T cell receptor (beta chain). CDR3 length: 14 residues. Trimming at V came to 0 bases and at J to 4 bases, leaving 3 bases not matched to a gene. Germline values: CDR1 SGHRS, CDR2 YFSETQ. The data derive from a study of glioma-infiltrating T cells after dendritic cell vaccination. Overall study: Autologous tumor lysate was loaded overnight onto monocyte-derived dendritic cells grown seven days with IL-4 and GM-CSF.

TCRB CDR3 was amplified from 2 ug genomic DNA or less. Clones were sequenced by immunoSEQ multiplex PCR, and TCRdb holds only the in-frame ones, with some missing. Of fewer than 75,000 clones listed, about 86% are singletons. This TCR was recovered from a human donor with glioblastoma. J is TRBJ1-2 and V is TRBV5-1; 7 nucleotides agree with TRBD1. This specimen was blood, taken before dendritic cell vaccination. CDR3: CASSLGQGFYGYTF. The DNA of the CDR3 is TGCGCCAGCAGCTTGGGACAGGGATTCTATGGCTACACCTTC.